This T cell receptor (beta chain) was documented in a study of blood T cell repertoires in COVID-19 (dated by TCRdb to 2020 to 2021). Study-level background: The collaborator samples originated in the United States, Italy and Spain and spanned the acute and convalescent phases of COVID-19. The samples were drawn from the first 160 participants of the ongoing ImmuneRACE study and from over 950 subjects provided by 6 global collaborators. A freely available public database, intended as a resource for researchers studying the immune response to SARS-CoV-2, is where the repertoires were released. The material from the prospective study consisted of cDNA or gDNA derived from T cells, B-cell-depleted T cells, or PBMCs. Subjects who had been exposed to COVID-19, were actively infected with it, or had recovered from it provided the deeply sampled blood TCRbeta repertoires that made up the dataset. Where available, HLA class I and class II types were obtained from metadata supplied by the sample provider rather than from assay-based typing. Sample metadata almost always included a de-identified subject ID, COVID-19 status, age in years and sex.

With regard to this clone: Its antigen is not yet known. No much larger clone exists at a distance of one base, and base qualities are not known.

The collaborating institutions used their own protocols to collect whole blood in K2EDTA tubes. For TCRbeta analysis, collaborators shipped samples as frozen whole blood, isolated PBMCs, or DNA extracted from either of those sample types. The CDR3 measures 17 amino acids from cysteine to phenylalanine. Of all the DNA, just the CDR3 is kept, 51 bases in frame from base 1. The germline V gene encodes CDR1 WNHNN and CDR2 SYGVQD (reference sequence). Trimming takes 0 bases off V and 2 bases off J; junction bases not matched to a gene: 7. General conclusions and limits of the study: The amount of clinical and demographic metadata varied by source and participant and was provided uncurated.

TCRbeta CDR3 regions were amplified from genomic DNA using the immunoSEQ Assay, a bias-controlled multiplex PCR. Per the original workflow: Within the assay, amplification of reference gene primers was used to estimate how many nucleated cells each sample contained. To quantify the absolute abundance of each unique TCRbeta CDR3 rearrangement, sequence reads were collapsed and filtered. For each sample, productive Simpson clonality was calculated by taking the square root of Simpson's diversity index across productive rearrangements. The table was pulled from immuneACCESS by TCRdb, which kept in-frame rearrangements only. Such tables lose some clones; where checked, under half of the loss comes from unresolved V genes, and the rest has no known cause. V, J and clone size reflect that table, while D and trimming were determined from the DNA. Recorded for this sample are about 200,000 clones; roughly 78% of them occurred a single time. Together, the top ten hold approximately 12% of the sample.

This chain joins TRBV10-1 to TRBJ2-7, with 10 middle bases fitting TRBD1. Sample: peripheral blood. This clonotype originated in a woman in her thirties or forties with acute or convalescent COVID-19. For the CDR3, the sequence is CASSESGWDRGTYEQYF. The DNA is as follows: TGCGCCAGCAGTGAGTCAGGTTGGGACAGGGGAACCTACGAGCAGTACTTC.